This T cell receptor beta chain appears in the sequencing data of a study of shared clonotypes between healthy human individuals. The junction had 14 bases not matched to a gene; V was cut back by 7 bases and J by 8 bases. The V gene's germline CDR1 is SQVTM and CDR2 ANQGSEA. The CDR3 consists of 13 residues. Concerning this clone: Other nucleotide sequences in the sample specify the same CDR3.

Method: immunoSEQ multiplex PCR; TCRdb's copy keeps in-frame clones and lacks some. Of about 600,000 clones in the sample, 95% to 98% are singletons; the top ten hold about 0.06%. The chain has TRBV29-1 and TRBJ2-7, with 7 bases aligning to TRBD2. This sequence was found in a woman aged 25 to 45 in good health. Sequenced material: naive CD4+ T cells sorted from blood. Subset denoted: CD45RA+ positively selected. The CDR3 sequence is CSGGGPRPNKQYF. CDR3 coding DNA: TGCAGCGGGGGGGGTCCAAGGCCTAATAAGCAGTACTTC.